A single TCR beta chain is shown here with its context. No antigen is known for it. The input lacks base qualities; no much larger clone sits a single base away. The data were obtained in a study of cytomegalovirus exposure and HLA in healthy donors (dated by TCRdb to about 2017). Regarding the research as a whole: According to a later analysis, the 120 or so validation repertoires were produced on the same platform as the approximately 690 repertoires of the first cohort. A separate validation cohort of 90 to 150 different subjects was used in addition to the 666-subject first cohort. High-throughput TCR immunosequencing, statistical association of individual TCRs with disease status, and machine learning were combined to predict cytomegalovirus infection status. The study aimed to test whether signatures of past pathogen exposure could be identified by cataloging public T cell receptors.

General conclusions and limits of the study: A later analysis found that TCRs clustered in the first cohort also tended to co-occur in the 130 or so validation repertoires, with 94% of cluster scores above 0. It was suggested by the authors that the approach could potentially be generalized to other disease states and immunological phenotypes. Three of the identified cytomegalovirus-associated TCR beta chains were confirmed in vitro to be specific for cytomegalovirus antigens. Most TCR sequences were observed very rarely across donors, whereas some public TCRs were present in many individuals. The classifier was reported to diagnose cytomegalovirus status with high specificity and sensitivity in both the original cohort and the validation cohort. All 120 repertoires were used to score co-occurrence in the validation cohort in a later analysis, because that analysis had no HLA typing for the cohort. In the study, some 180 TCR beta chains were listed as associated with cytomegalovirus.

Libraries were constructed by the immunoSEQ multiplex PCR assay. As for the original processing: A statistical classification framework was developed to diagnose cytomegalovirus status using the catalog of TCR beta chain sequences. Here the immuneACCESS table is served through TCRdb, limited to in-frame sequences with V and J called. Missing clones are a known gap in these copies; in checked studies unresolved V genes cover under half, and the rest lacks a known reason. The V and J calls and clone size are taken from that table; D and trimming were inferred from the DNA. This sample has about 140,000 clones in its table, and more than 85% of those were observed once. Under 9% of the sample is in the top ten clones. Donors formed part of the validation cohort, which comprised some 120 subjects and was distinct from the first cohort of several hundred subjects. The CDR3 sequence holds 14 residues, the cysteine and phenylalanine included. Of the read, only the CDR3 DNA is kept; its 42 bases are in frame from base 1. The germline V gene (reference sequence) specifies MNHEY as CDR1 and SMNVEV as CDR2. V is pared back by 3 bases and J by 2 bases, with 8 bases lying between the germline termini.

The clonotype was recovered from a man in his late teens or twenties in good health and CMV-seropositive. The chain employs TRBV27 and TRBJ1-5; the D gene cannot be resolved reliably. The sample consisted of PBMCs. The CDR3 loop reads CASSFGVGNQPQHF. At the DNA level, the sequence is TGTGCCAGCAGTTTCGGGGTTGGCAATCAGCCCCAGCATTTT.